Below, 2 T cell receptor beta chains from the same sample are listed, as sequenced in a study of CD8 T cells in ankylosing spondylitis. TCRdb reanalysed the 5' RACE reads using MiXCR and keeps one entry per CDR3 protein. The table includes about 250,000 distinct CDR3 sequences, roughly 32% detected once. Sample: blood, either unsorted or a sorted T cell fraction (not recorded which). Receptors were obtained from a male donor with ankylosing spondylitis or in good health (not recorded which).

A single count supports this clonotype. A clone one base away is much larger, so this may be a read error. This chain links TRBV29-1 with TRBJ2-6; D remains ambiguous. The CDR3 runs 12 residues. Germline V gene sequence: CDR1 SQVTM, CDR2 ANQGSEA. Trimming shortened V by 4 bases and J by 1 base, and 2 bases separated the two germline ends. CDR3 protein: CSVGSGANVLTF. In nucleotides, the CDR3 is TGCAGCGTTGGTTCTGGGGCCAACGTCCTGACTTTC.

CDR3 residues: CASSPLGRLNEQFF. The CDR3 DNA reads as TGTGCCAGCAGTCCCCTCGGAAGGTTGAATGAGCAGTTCTTC. This chain links TRBV25-1 with TRBJ2-1; D is ambiguous. CDR3 length: 14 residues. The V gene lost 5 bases and the J gene lost 7 bases, with 15 bases spanning the gap. The germline gives CDR1 MGHDK, CDR2 SYGVNS.